This T cell receptor (beta chain) was retrieved from a study of cytomegalovirus exposure and HLA in healthy donors. Points from the study as a whole: Researchers reported that a few CMV-associated chains were confirmed in vitro as CMV antigen-specific. A later analysis associated 16,951 TCR beta sequences with HLA alleles at a 0.05 false discovery rate. An ancestry cluster, one associated with Asian ancestry, reportedly showed fewer N-insertions than the approximately 670-donor mean in a later analysis.

PCR amplification relied on 60 Vbeta primers (plus 13 Jbeta primers). Repertoires were generated with immunoSEQ multiplex PCR, while TCRdb's copy carries only in-frame clones and drops some. The sample includes some 41,000 clones, approximately 63% of them seen just once. About this clone itself: Its specificity is not known.

Trimming took 2 bases from V and 14 from J; bases not matched to a gene: 6. Germline V gives CDR1 GTSNPN, CDR2 SVGIG (reference sequence). The CDR3 loop spans 11 amino acids. This TCR came from a man aged 35 to 55 in good health and CMV-seronegative. The chain employs TRBV30 and TRBJ2-1; 7 nucleotides line up with TRBD2. The sample consisted of PBMCs. The CDR3 DNA is TGTGCCTGGAGTACATCCCGGGGGGAGTTCTTC. The encoded protein is CAWSTSRGEFF.